This TCR beta chain was captured in a study of blood T cell repertoires in COVID-19. As for the study in general: The analysed material was cDNA or gDNA that came from T cells, B-cell-depleted T cells, or PBMCs.

CDR1 and CDR2 from the germline V gene are LGHDT and YNNKEL (reference sequence). This CDR3 contains 16 residues. V lost 2 bases, J lost 5 bases, and 4 bases stayed unmatched. Original analysis: Amplification from reference gene primers served as the basis for estimated nucleated cell counts. Sequencing was performed with immunoSEQ multiplex PCR; in TCRdb, only in-frame clones are kept and a portion is missing. V and J calls and clone size are copied from that table; D and trimming were computed from the DNA. The table lists some 80,000 clones, roughly 82% of them singletons, with about a fifth in the top ten.

The sequence was collected from a woman at least 80 years old with active or convalescent COVID-19. The J gene is TRBJ2-2, the V gene TRBV3-1 (or the pseudogene TRBV3-2), with 11 bases matching TRBD1. The sample was peripheral blood. As DNA, the CDR3 is TGTGCCAGCAGCCAATACCGGGACAGGGGGACCGGGGAGCTGTTTTTT. This translates into CASSQYRDRGTGELFF.